This paragraph reports one T cell receptor (beta chain). Relative to the germline gene, one junction end is altered; a read error may explain this. Together with a sample-barcoded 5' primer, a J-beta primer mix was included in a second PCR lasting about 7 to 11 cycles. At least 3 million CDR3-containing paired-end reads were obtained per sample. From the 5' RACE reads, TCRdb called clonotypes with MiXCR, one entry per CDR3 protein. The sample has about 1.8 million distinct CDR3 sequences, about 49% seen once; the top ten hold over 2%. The record originates from a study of blood T cells in healthy people across ages. Every donor provided roughly 10 milliliters of peripheral blood. Total RNA extraction produced at least 5.5 micrograms (per sample) for the study. The clonotype comes from a woman aged 35 to 49 in good health. Material: blood.

CDR3: CASTLGGGRSGCTF. The DNA for the CDR3 is TGTGCCAGCACCCTAGGAGGAGGACGGAGTGGCTGCACCTTC. V usage is TRBV7-9 and J usage is TRBJ1-2; D unclear. There are 14 residues in the CDR3. CDR1 is SEHNR and CDR2 is FQNEAQ in the germline V gene (reference sequence).